This T cell receptor (beta chain) was sequenced during a study of shared clonotypes between healthy human individuals. Of note for this clone: The antigen remains undetermined.

Sequenced by immunoSEQ multiplex PCR; TCRdb stores in-frame clones only, minus some. Here the sample spans about 2 million clones, 85% to 95% being singletons. Study conclusions and caveats: Larger richness was generally estimated for naive than memory subsets. Non-shared clonotypes displayed generation probabilities falling below those of clonotypes present in all four donors.

The germline gives CDR1 SGHVS, CDR2 FQNEAQ. Trimming cost V 5 bases and J 0 bases; bases outside gene matches: 7. The CDR3 has 17 residues. Donors were healthy HIV-negative adults without recent acute infections or vaccinations. The sample taken for sequencing was naive CD4+ T cells sorted from blood. Subset defined: CD45RA+ positively selected. This receptor was obtained from a man between 18 and 29 years old in good health. V and J are TRBV7-8 and TRBJ2-7; 13 bases align to TRBD2. The CDR3: CASSLGTSGVSSYEQYF. CDR3 in DNA: TGTGCCAGCAGCCTTGGGACTAGCGGGGTCAGCTCCTACGAGCAGTACTTC.